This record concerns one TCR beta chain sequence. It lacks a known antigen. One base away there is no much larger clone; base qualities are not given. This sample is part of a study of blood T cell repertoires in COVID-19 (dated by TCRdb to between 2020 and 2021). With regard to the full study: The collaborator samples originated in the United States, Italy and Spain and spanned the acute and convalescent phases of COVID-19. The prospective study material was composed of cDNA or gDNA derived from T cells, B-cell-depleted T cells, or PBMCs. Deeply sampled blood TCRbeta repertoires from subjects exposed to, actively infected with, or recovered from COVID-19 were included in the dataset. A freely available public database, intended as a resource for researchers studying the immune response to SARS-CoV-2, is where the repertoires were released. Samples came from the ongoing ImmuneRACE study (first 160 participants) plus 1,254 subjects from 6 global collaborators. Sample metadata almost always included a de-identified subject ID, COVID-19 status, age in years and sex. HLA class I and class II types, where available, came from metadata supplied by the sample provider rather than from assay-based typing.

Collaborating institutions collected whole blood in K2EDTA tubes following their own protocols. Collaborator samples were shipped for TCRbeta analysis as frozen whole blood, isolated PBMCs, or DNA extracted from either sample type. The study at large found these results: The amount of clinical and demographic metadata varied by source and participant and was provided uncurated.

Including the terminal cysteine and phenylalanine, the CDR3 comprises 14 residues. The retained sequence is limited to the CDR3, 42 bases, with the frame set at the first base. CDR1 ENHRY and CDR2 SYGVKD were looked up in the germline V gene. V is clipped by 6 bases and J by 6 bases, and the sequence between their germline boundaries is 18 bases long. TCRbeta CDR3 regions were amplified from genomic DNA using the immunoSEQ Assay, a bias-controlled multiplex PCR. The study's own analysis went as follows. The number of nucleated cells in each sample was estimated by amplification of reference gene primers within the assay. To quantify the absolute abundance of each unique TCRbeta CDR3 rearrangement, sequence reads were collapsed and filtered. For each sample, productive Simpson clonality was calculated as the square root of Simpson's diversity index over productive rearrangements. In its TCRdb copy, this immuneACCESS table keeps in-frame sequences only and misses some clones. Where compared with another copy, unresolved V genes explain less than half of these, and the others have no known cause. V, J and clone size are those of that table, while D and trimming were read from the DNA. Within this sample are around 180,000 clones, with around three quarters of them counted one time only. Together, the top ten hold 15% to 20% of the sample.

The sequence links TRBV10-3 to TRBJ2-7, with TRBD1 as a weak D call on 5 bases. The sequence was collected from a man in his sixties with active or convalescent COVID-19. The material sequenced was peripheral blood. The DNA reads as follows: TGTGCCATCAGGCCCATCGGACCTCAGGGCGAGCAGTACTTC. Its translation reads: CAIRPIGPQGEQYF.